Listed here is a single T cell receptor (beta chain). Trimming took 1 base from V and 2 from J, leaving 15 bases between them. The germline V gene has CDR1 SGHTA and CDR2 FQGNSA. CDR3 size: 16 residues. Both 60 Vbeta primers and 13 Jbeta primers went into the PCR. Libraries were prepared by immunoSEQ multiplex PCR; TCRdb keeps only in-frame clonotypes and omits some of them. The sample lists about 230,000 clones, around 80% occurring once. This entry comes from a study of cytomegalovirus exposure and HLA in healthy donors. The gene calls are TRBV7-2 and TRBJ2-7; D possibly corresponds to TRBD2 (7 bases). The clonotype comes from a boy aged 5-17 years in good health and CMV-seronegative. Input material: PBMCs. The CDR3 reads CASSLGVGGGAYEQYF. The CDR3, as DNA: TGTGCCAGCAGCTTAGGGGTTGGCGGGGGCGCCTACGAGCAGTACTTC.